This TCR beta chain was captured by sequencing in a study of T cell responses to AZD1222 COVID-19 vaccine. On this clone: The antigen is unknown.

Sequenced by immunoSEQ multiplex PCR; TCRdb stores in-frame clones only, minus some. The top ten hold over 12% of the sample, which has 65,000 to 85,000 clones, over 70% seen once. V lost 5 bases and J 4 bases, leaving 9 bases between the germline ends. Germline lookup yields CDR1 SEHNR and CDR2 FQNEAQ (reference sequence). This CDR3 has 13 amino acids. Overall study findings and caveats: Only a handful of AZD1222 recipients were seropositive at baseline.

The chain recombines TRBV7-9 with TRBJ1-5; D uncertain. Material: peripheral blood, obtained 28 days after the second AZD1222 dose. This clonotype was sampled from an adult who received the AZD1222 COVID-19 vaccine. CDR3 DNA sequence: TGTGCCAGCAGCATTGGGGAAAATCAGCCCCAGCATTTT. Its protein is CASSIGENQPQHF.